Following are 24 T cell receptor beta chains from one sample sequenced in a study of CD8+ T cells in alopecia areata. RNA extraction was followed by reverse transcription into cDNA, which acted as the sequencing template. Profiling relied on immunoSEQ multiplex PCR, and the TCRdb table lists in-frame clones only, not all of them. The sample has 150,000 to 200,000 clones, approximately 67% seen once. Treatment indicated: oral pan-JAK inhibitor, 5-10 mg twice daily. The source was CD4+ T cells sorted from blood, collected around week 50, from a patient treated with tofacitinib. Every receptor here comes from a human donor with alopecia areata.

V usage is TRBV7-2 and J usage is TRBJ2-3; D may correspond to TRBD1 or TRBD2 (5 bases each). Deletions cut 6 bases from V and 2 bases from J, with 18 bases between. Germline V gives CDR1 SGHTA, CDR2 FQGNSA. The CDR3 spans 16 residues. Here the CDR3 reads CASRFGGPLNTDTQYF. CDR3 DNA: TGTGCCAGCAGGTTTGGGGGACCACTCAACACAGATACGCAGTATTTT.

V usage is TRBV29-1 and J usage is TRBJ1-4; D not resolved. Germline CDR1 reads SQVTM; CDR2 reads ANQGSEA. CDR3 length: 13 amino acids. Trimming pared 1 base from V and 8 bases from J, leaving 11 bases between. The CDR3 DNA sequence: TGCAGCGTTGAAGTTGGAACAGTGGAAAAACTGTTTTTT. The encoded protein is CSVEVGTVEKLFF.

This clone was picked up a small number of times. The chain uses TRBV29-1 and TRBJ2-1; 11 nucleotides align to TRBD2. Germline values: CDR1 SQVTM, CDR2 ANQGSEA. This CDR3 contains 14 residues. J lost 5 bases, V lost 5 bases, and 5 bases had no gene match. CDR3 nucleotide sequence: TGCAGCGTTCCTAGCGGGGGGTCCCACAATGAGCAGTTCTTC. It codes for CSVPSGGSHNEQFF.

The V call is TRBV14, the J call TRBJ1-6; unclear D gene. Trimming removed 0 bases from V and 9 bases from J, with 12 bases in between. CDR1 SGHDN and CDR2 FVKESK come from the germline V gene. The CDR3 covers 15 residues. The CDR3 DNA is TGTGCCAGCAGCCAAGATTGGAGGAAGGGTTCACCCCTCCACTTT. It is translated as CASSQDWRKGSPLHF.

CDR3 sequence: CASSPRGRETQYF. CDR3 nucleotides: TGTGCCAGCAGCCCCAGGGGCAGAGAGACCCAGTACTTC. The chain has TRBV7-3 and TRBJ2-5, with TRBD1 as a possible D gene (6 bases). Germline CDR1 SGHTA, CDR2 FQGTGA. V was clipped by 5 bases and J by 4 bases, with 11 bases between them. This CDR3 spans 13 amino acids.

The chain couples TRBV27 to TRBJ1-6, with TRBD1 matching 7 bases. The CDR3 covers 15 residues. Germline CDR1 MNHEY, CDR2 SMNVEV (reference sequence). V shed 3 bases and J 9 bases; nucleotides not matched to a gene: 8. CDR3 sequence reads: CASSLRLTGVSPLHF. CDR3 DNA: TGTGCCAGCAGTTTGCGGCTAACAGGGGTTTCACCCCTCCACTTT.

This clone is judged medium-sized. The rearrangement uses TRBV5-6 and TRBJ1-3; 7 bases agree with TRBD1. V shed 2 bases and J 0 bases; nucleotides not matched to a gene: 8. CDR3 length: 17 residues. Per the germline V gene, CDR1 is SGHDT and CDR2 is YYEEEE. The CDR3 protein is CASSFAPGQISGNTIYF. CDR3 DNA sequence: TGTGCCAGCAGCTTCGCTCCGGGACAGATCTCTGGAAACACCATATATTTT.

The rearrangement joins TRBV30 to TRBJ1-2, with D possibly TRBD1 on 6 matching bases. Deletions cut 2 bases from V and 8 bases from J, with 18 bases between. The germline V gene encodes CDR1 GTSNPN and CDR2 SVGIG (reference sequence). The CDR3 has 14 residues. CDR3 residues: CAWSLARTDRGYTF. In nucleotides, the CDR3 is TGTGCCTGGAGTTTAGCCAGGACAGATCGGGGCTACACCTTC.

Only a few counts were recorded for this clone. This chain joins TRBV29-1 and TRBJ2-2; 7 bases match TRBD2. CDR1 is SQVTM and CDR2 is ANQGSEA in the germline V gene. Trimming removed 5 bases from V and 6 bases from J; junction bases left unmatched: 6. CDR3 size: 13 residues. CDR3 nucleotide sequence: TGCAGCGTTTCGAGCGGGGTGGCCGGGGAGCTGTTTTTT. Translation gives CSVSSGVAGELFF.

The V and J genes are TRBV2 and TRBJ2-7, with 7 bases lining up with TRBD2. In germline, CDR1 is SNHLY, CDR2 FYNNEI. The CDR3 is 13 residues long. Trimming cost V 3 bases and J 7 bases; bases outside gene matches: 6. The CDR3 loop is CASSELAVTEQYF. As DNA, the CDR3 is TGTGCCAGCAGTGAGCTAGCGGTTACGGAGCAGTACTTC.

This chain links TRBV29-1 with TRBJ2-1, with a tentative D call TRBD2 (5 bases). The length of the CDR3 is 16 residues. Trimming pared 6 bases from V and 5 bases from J, leaving 23 bases between. Per the germline V gene, CDR1 is SQVTM and CDR2 is ANQGSEA. Here the CDR3 DNA reads TGCAGCGTCGGAAGCAGAGGACTGAAGGTCAACAATGAGCAGTTCTTC. Translated: CSVGSRGLKVNNEQFF.

V is TRBV4-1 and J is TRBJ2-2, with 11 bases lining up with TRBD1. CDR3 length: 18 residues. The J segment lost 4 bases and the V segment lost 1 base, leaving 8 bases of the junction unmatched. Germline V gene lookup returns CDR1 MGHRA and CDR2 YSYEKL. CDR3 DNA: TGCGCCAGCAGCCAAGTACCCCCCGGGACAGGGGGCACCGGGGAGCTGTTTTTT. This translates into CASSQVPPGTGGTGELFF.

This clone was seen many times. The V gene is TRBV4-3, the J gene TRBJ2-7, with D possibly matching TRBD1 (6 bases). Trimming removed 4 bases at V and 0 bases at J, with 10 bases between. The germline V gene encodes CDR1 LGHNA and CDR2 YSLEER. CDR3 size: 14 residues. CDR3 bases: TGCGCCAGCAGCCCGTACAGGGTCTCCTACGAGCAGTACTTC. Residues: CASSPYRVSYEQYF.

V gene TRBV27 combines with J gene TRBJ2-3; D is undetermined. The V end lost 5 bases, the J end lost 1 base, and 10 bases lay between the germline ends. Germline-derived CDR1 and CDR2 are MNHEY and SMNVEV (reference sequence). This CDR3 spans 14 amino acids. CDR3 protein: CASSGAFRTDTQYF. The CDR3 nucleotides are TGTGCCAGCAGTGGTGCGTTTCGCACAGATACGCAGTATTTT.

This chain joins TRBV7-2 and TRBJ1-1; the match to TRBD1 covers 11 bases. Germline V gene data show CDR1 as SGHTA and CDR2 as FQGNSA. CDR3 length: 15 residues. With 5 bases clipped from V and 7 bases from J, the junction kept 9 bases outside the gene matches. The CDR3 DNA is TGTGCCAGCAGCCCAGCCGGGACAGGGGGGATTGAAGCTTTCTTT. Protein product: CASSPAGTGGIEAFF.

The V and J genes are TRBV7-2 and TRBJ1-4, with D tentatively TRBD1 (6 bases). With 1 base removed from V and 5 bases from J, the gap between germline ends came to 8 bases. The CDR3 has 14 residues. CDR1 and CDR2 from the germline V gene are SGHTA and FQGNSA. For the CDR3, the DNA is TGTGCCAGCAGCTTAGGAAGGGGGAATGAAAAACTGTTTTTT. Amino acids: CASSLGRGNEKLFF.

The genes are TRBV30 and TRBJ1-2; D unclear. Trimming shortened V by 7 bases and J by 0 bases, and 9 bases separated the two germline ends. Germline V lookup: CDR1 GTSNPN, CDR2 SVGIG (reference sequence). The CDR3 length is 12 residues. CDR3 DNA sequence: TGTGCCTACACAGCATCTAACTATGGCTACACCTTC. Its translation is CAYTASNYGYTF. The variable domain in full, completed from reference TRBV30 and TRBJ1-2, reads SQTIHQWPATLVQPVGSPLSLECTVEGTSNPNLYWYRQAAGRGLQLLFYSVGIGQISSEVPQNLSASRPQDRQFILSSKKLLLSDSGFYLCAYTASNYGYTFGSGTRLTVV.

CDR3: CASSPRTSWENEQFF. The CDR3 nucleotides read TGTGCCAGCAGTCCCCGGACTAGTTGGGAGAATGAGCAGTTCTTC. The genes are TRBV27 and TRBJ2-1; 7 bases agree with TRBD2. V dropped 5 bases and J dropped 7; count of bases not matched to a gene: 11. This CDR3 is 15 amino acids long. The V gene's germline CDR1 is MNHEY and CDR2 SMNVEV (reference sequence).

This sequence joins TRBV18 and TRBJ2-2, with 7 bases fitting TRBD1. The CDR3 extends over 17 amino acids. The ends lost 4 bases at V and 0 bases at J; junction bases unmatched: 8. In germline, CDR1 is KGHSH, CDR2 LQKENI. CDR3: CASSLPGQHPNTGELFF. CDR3 nucleotides: TGTGCCAGCTCACTCCCGGGACAGCATCCGAACACCGGGGAGCTGTTTTTT.

The chain recombines TRBV29-1 with TRBJ1-2, with D unresolved. The CDR3 is made up of 11 amino acids. CDR1 is SQVTM, CDR2 ANQGSEA, per germline. V was shortened by 4 bases and J by 5 bases, with 8 bases between the two germline ends. The CDR3 nucleotides are TGCAGCGTTGGAGGCGAATATGGCTACACCTTC. Its protein product is CSVGGEYGYTF.

This rearrangement joins TRBV7-3 to TRBJ2-3; D unresolved. CDR3 length: 14 amino acids. V was cut by 0 bases and J by 0 bases, with 4 bases left in between. Germline lookup yields CDR1 SGHTA and CDR2 FQGTGA. The CDR3 DNA follows: TGTGCCAGCAGCTTAACTGAGAGCACAGATACGCAGTATTTT. Its protein is CASSLTESTDTQYF.

The chain joins TRBV5-5 to TRBJ2-7; D might be TRBD1 (5 bases). The CDR3 sequence is 14 residues long. V was cut by 4 bases and J by 3 bases, with 14 bases left in between. Per the germline V gene, CDR1 is SGHKS and CDR2 is YYEKEE (reference sequence). This CDR3 is CASSTDSLRYEQYF. DNA for the CDR3: TGTGCCAGCAGCACCGACAGTCTCCGCTACGAGCAGTACTTC.

This rearrangement joins TRBV5-6 to TRBJ2-6; D remains unclear. The CDR3 loop spans 13 amino acids. V was pared by 6 bases and J by 4 bases, with 8 bases between. Per germline, CDR1 SGHDT and CDR2 YYEEEE. Here the CDR3 DNA reads TGTGCCAGCACTAAGCAGGGGGCCAACGTCCTGACTTTC. It is translated as CASTKQGANVLTF.

This clone was observed once. Different DNA sequences within this sample yield the same CDR3. This chain connects TRBV29-1 to TRBJ2-3; D gene uncertain. The length of the CDR3 is 12 residues. The germline V gene encodes CDR1 SQVTM and CDR2 ANQGSEA. Trimming shortened V by 6 bases and J by 0 bases, and 7 bases separated the two germline ends. The CDR3 nucleotides are TGCAGCGTAGACGGGAGCACAGATACGCAGTATTTT. Translating it yields CSVDGSTDTQYF.